The rows below give T cell receptor beta chains drawn from one sample of a study of blood T cell repertoires in COVID-19. Assay: immunoSEQ multiplex PCR; the TCRdb copy retains only in-frame clones and omits some. The sample contains around 92,000 clones, 75% to 85% of which appear only once. The sequencing sample was made of peripheral blood. The receptors derive from a woman older than 75 with acute or convalescent COVID-19. The CDR3 runs from the conserved cysteine through the conserved F or W. A D gene is named only where the DNA matches it firmly. Clone size is shown for a subset of rows, as once, few, many or a class of expanded clone.

j_call: TRBJ2-2
clone_size: -
v_call: TRBV27
d_call: -
cdr3_nt: TGTGCCAGCAGTTCCACTGACTTCACCGGGGAGCTGTTTTTT
cdr3_aa: CASSSTDFTGELFF

j_call: TRBJ2-1
clone_size: many
v_call: TRBV11-3
d_call: TRBD1
cdr3_nt: TGTGCCAGCAGCTTAGTGGGACAGTTCAATGAGCAGTTCTTC
cdr3_aa: CASSLVGQFNEQFF

j_call: TRBJ1-1
clone_size: -
v_call: TRBV7-9
d_call: -
cdr3_nt: TGTGCCAGCAGCTTAGAACGACAGCTTGAAGCTTTCTTT
cdr3_aa: CASSLERQLEAFF

j_call: TRBJ2-7
clone_size: -
v_call: TRBV5-1
d_call: -
cdr3_nt: TGCCCCGTAGGAAGGTTGTCGGGCGAGCAGTACTTC
cdr3_aa: CPVGRLSGEQYF

j_call: TRBJ2-7
clone_size: -
v_call: TRBV10-1
d_call: -
cdr3_nt: TGCGCCAGCAGTGATCTTCGAGCGGATCGGCTCGAGCAGTACTTC
cdr3_aa: CASSDLRADRLEQYF

j_call: TRBJ2-2
clone_size: -
v_call: TRBV4-1
d_call: TRBD1
cdr3_nt: TGCGCCAGCAGCCAAACAGGACAGGGGACCGGGGAGCTGTTTTTT
cdr3_aa: CASSQTGQGTGELFF

j_call: TRBJ1-2
clone_size: -
v_call: TRBV6-4
d_call: -
cdr3_nt: TGTGCCAGCAGTGACTCGATAGGTTCAGGGCCGGATGGCTACACCTTC
cdr3_aa: CASSDSIGSGPDGYTF

j_call: TRBJ1-1
clone_size: few
v_call: TRBV7-9
d_call: TRBD1
cdr3_nt: TGTGCCAGCAGCTTAGTCTCCGGACAGGGGGCTGACACTGAAGCTTTCTTT
cdr3_aa: CASSLVSGQGADTEAFF

j_call: TRBJ2-1
clone_size: -
v_call: TRBV7-9
d_call: TRBD2
cdr3_nt: TGTGCCAGCAGCTCCATAGCGGGAGGAGAGCAGTTCTTC
cdr3_aa: CASSSIAGGEQFF

j_call: TRBJ2-3
clone_size: once
v_call: TRBV24-1
d_call: TRBD2
cdr3_nt: TGTGCCACCAGTGATTCAATACTAGCGGGAGGTTTCACAGATACGCAGTATTTT
cdr3_aa: CATSDSILAGGFTDTQYF

j_call: TRBJ1-4
clone_size: -
v_call: TRBV6-5
d_call: -
cdr3_nt: TGTGCCAGCACCCTAAACACCGGGAGCCGTGAAAAACTGTTTTTT
cdr3_aa: CASTLNTGSREKLFF

j_call: TRBJ2-7
clone_size: -
v_call: TRBV7-2
d_call: TRBD1
cdr3_nt: TGTGCCAGCAGCTTAGCGACAGGGGCTCCCCACGAGCAGTACTTC
cdr3_aa: CASSLATGAPHEQYF

j_call: TRBJ2-7
clone_size: once
v_call: TRBV24-1
d_call: TRBD1
cdr3_nt: TGTGCCACTTCGACAGGGAACTACGAGCAGTACTTC
cdr3_aa: CATSTGNYEQYF

j_call: TRBJ2-2
clone_size: -
v_call: TRBV7-9
d_call: TRBD2
cdr3_nt: TGTGCCAGCAGCTTACTAGCGGGCACCGAGGAGCTGTTTTTT
cdr3_aa: CASSLLAGTEELFF

j_call: TRBJ2-5
clone_size: -
v_call: TRBV7-6
d_call: -
cdr3_nt: TGTGCCAGCAGCTTAGTAAGGTCGGCGACTATGAATCAAGAGACCCAGTACTTC
cdr3_aa: CASSLVRSATMNQETQYF

j_call: TRBJ2-7
clone_size: -
v_call: TRBV7-8
d_call: TRBD1
cdr3_nt: TGTGCCAGCAGCCATGGGACAGCAACCTACGAGCAGTACTTC
cdr3_aa: CASSHGTATYEQYF

j_call: TRBJ1-6
clone_size: -
v_call: TRBV9
d_call: TRBD1
cdr3_nt: TGTGCCAGCAGCCCAAACGTCGTACAGGGGGGTTCACCCCTCCACTTT
cdr3_aa: CASSPNVVQGGSPLHF

j_call: TRBJ2-2
clone_size: once
v_call: TRBV6-5
d_call: -
cdr3_nt: TGTGCCAGCAGTTACTCATATCGGGGTAGCACCGGGGAGCTGTTTTTT
cdr3_aa: CASSYSYRGSTGELFF

j_call: TRBJ1-1
clone_size: -
v_call: TRBV7-3
d_call: TRBD1
cdr3_nt: TGTGCCAGCAGCCTCCAGGGCAGGGGGGACACTGAAGCTTTCTTT
cdr3_aa: CASSLQGRGDTEAFF

j_call: TRBJ1-5
clone_size: -
v_call: TRBV10-3
d_call: -
cdr3_nt: TGTGCCATCAGTGAGATGGGGCGCAATCAGCCCCAGCATTTT
cdr3_aa: CAISEMGRNQPQHF

j_call: TRBJ1-2
clone_size: -
v_call: TRBV7-5
d_call: -
cdr3_nt: TGTGCCAGAAGCCCCTTTTGCAGGGAGGTCTCTGGCTACACCTTC
cdr3_aa: CARSPFCREVSGYTF

j_call: TRBJ2-2
clone_size: -
v_call: TRBV6-5
d_call: -
cdr3_nt: TGTGCCAGCAGCAGGGGAGGGGGGGAGCTGTTTTTT
cdr3_aa: CASSRGGGELFF

j_call: TRBJ2-7
clone_size: -
v_call: TRBV6-2/TRBV6-3
d_call: TRBD2
cdr3_nt: TGTGCCAGCAGTCGCCCGGGACTAGCGGTATACGAGCAGTACTTC
cdr3_aa: CASSRPGLAVYEQYF

j_call: TRBJ2-2
clone_size: -
v_call: TRBV24-1
d_call: TRBD2
cdr3_nt: TGTGCCACCAGCGGACAGACTAGCGGGAGTGGGGAGCTGTTTTTT
cdr3_aa: CATSGQTSGSGELFF

j_call: TRBJ2-1
clone_size: -
v_call: TRBV27
d_call: TRBD2
cdr3_nt: TGTGCCAGCAGTTTGTCCAGGCTAGCGGTTAATGAGCAGTTCTTC
cdr3_aa: CASSLSRLAVNEQFF

j_call: TRBJ2-2
clone_size: -
v_call: TRBV5-1
d_call: -
cdr3_nt: TGCGCCAGCAGCTACCCAGGGACAAACACCGGGGAGCTGTTTTTT
cdr3_aa: CASSYPGTNTGELFF

j_call: TRBJ2-7
clone_size: -
v_call: TRBV4-1
d_call: -
cdr3_nt: TGCGCCAGCAGCCAAGATCGTGGCAGCTACGAGCAGTACTTC
cdr3_aa: CASSQDRGSYEQYF

j_call: TRBJ2-2
clone_size: -
v_call: TRBV10-1
d_call: -
cdr3_nt: TGCGCCAGCAGGGGACCGGACAGAGGAGGCACCGGGGAGCTGTTTTTT
cdr3_aa: CASRGPDRGGTGELFF

j_call: TRBJ2-1
clone_size: -
v_call: TRBV5-1
d_call: -
cdr3_nt: TGCGCCAGCACAGAAACGTACTCCTACAATGAGCAGTTCTTC
cdr3_aa: CASTETYSYNEQFF

j_call: TRBJ2-7
clone_size: -
v_call: TRBV2
d_call: TRBD1
cdr3_nt: TGTGCCAGCCTGGACAGGGATAAGTACTTC
cdr3_aa: CASLDRDKYF

j_call: TRBJ1-4
clone_size: -
v_call: TRBV10-3
d_call: -
cdr3_nt: TGTGCCATCAGCGACCCCCGGGCGGGTGAAAAACTGTTTTTT
cdr3_aa: CAISDPRAGEKLFF

j_call: TRBJ1-1
clone_size: -
v_call: TRBV28
d_call: -
cdr3_nt: TGTGCCAGCATCAGACGGGTTGGCACTGAAGCTTTCTTT
cdr3_aa: CASIRRVGTEAFF

j_call: TRBJ2-7
clone_size: -
v_call: TRBV10-2
d_call: TRBD2
cdr3_nt: TGCGCCAGCAGTGAGAGCGGGGTAGCGGGAAATTACGAGCAGTACTTC
cdr3_aa: CASSESGVAGNYEQYF

j_call: TRBJ2-3
clone_size: once
v_call: TRBV7-9
d_call: -
cdr3_nt: TGTGCAGGGGGCGGGAGGATAGATACGCAGTATTTT
cdr3_aa: CAGGGRIDTQYF

j_call: TRBJ2-5
clone_size: -
v_call: TRBV7-2
d_call: TRBD2
cdr3_nt: TGTGCCAGCAGCGCCAGGACTAGCGGACAAGAGACCCAGTACTTC
cdr3_aa: CASSARTSGQETQYF

j_call: TRBJ1-1
clone_size: -
v_call: TRBV28
d_call: TRBD1
cdr3_nt: TGTGCCACGGGGCAAGGGTCGGCAGGGGGCCGCTCGGCTTTCTTT
cdr3_aa: CATGQGSAGGRSAFF

j_call: TRBJ1-4
clone_size: -
v_call: TRBV18
d_call: -
cdr3_nt: TGTGCCAGCTCCCCTGCGGGGGGTGAAAAACTGTTTTTT
cdr3_aa: CASSPAGGEKLFF

j_call: TRBJ2-7
clone_size: -
v_call: TRBV3-1/TRBV3-2
d_call: TRBD2
cdr3_nt: TGTGCCAGCAGCCCCTCCGGACTAGCGGGCTACGAGCAGTACTTC
cdr3_aa: CASSPSGLAGYEQYF

j_call: TRBJ1-6
clone_size: -
v_call: TRBV14
d_call: -
cdr3_nt: TGTGCCAGCAGCCATCGACGGGATTCACCCCTCCACTTT
cdr3_aa: CASSHRRDSPLHF

j_call: TRBJ2-7
clone_size: once
v_call: TRBV18
d_call: -
cdr3_nt: TGTGCCAGCTCATCCAATGGGAGACAGGAGGTATACGAGCAGTACTTC
cdr3_aa: CASSSNGRQEVYEQYF

j_call: TRBJ2-5
clone_size: -
v_call: TRBV11-2
d_call: TRBD1
cdr3_nt: TGTGCCAGCAGTCAGGGGGCAGGGGTGGAGACCCAGTACTTC
cdr3_aa: CASSQGAGVETQYF

j_call: TRBJ2-7
clone_size: few
v_call: TRBV28
d_call: -
cdr3_nt: TGTGCCAGCAGTTTACGCTACGAGCAGTACTTC
cdr3_aa: CASSLRYEQYF

j_call: TRBJ2-5
clone_size: -
v_call: TRBV15
d_call: -
cdr3_nt: TGTGCCGCCTCAGGAGGGGGCGGTTCGGAGACCCAGTACTTC
cdr3_aa: CAASGGGGSETQYF

j_call: TRBJ2-2
clone_size: -
v_call: TRBV9
d_call: -
cdr3_nt: TGTGCCAGCAGCGCACGCGGAGTCCCCCCCGGGGAGCTGTTTTTT
cdr3_aa: CASSARGVPPGELFF

j_call: TRBJ1-1
clone_size: -
v_call: TRBV19
d_call: TRBD1
cdr3_nt: TGTGCCAGTAGTAGCCGGGACAGGGATAGCACTGAAGCTTTCTTT
cdr3_aa: CASSSRDRDSTEAFF

j_call: TRBJ2-2
clone_size: -
v_call: TRBV7-8
d_call: -
cdr3_nt: TGTGCCAGCAGCTTAGCGAGATTAGTGGGGGAGGCTCAGCTGTTTTTT
cdr3_aa: CASSLARLVGEAQLFF

j_call: TRBJ2-2
clone_size: once
v_call: TRBV30
d_call: -
cdr3_nt: TGTGCCTGGAGCCGGGATACCGGGGAGCTGTTTTTT
cdr3_aa: CAWSRDTGELFF

j_call: TRBJ2-5
clone_size: -
v_call: TRBV3-1/TRBV3-2
d_call: -
cdr3_nt: TGTGCCAGCAGCCAAGGAAGTAGTCTGGAGACCCAGTACTTC
cdr3_aa: CASSQGSSLETQYF

j_call: TRBJ2-2
clone_size: -
v_call: TRBV18
d_call: TRBD2
cdr3_nt: TGTGCCAGCTCCCGGGAGGCAGTGACCGGGGAGCTGTTTTTT
cdr3_aa: CASSREAVTGELFF

j_call: TRBJ1-5
clone_size: once
v_call: TRBV15
d_call: TRBD1
cdr3_nt: TGTGCCACCAGCAGAGACGATAGGGGGCCGGCGGGTTATCAGCCCCAGCATTTT
cdr3_aa: CATSRDDRGPAGYQPQHF

j_call: TRBJ2-7
clone_size: -
v_call: TRBV30
d_call: -
cdr3_nt: TGTGCCTGGAGGGGTAGCGTCTGGAGTTACGAGCAGTACTTC
cdr3_aa: CAWRGSVWSYEQYF

j_call: TRBJ2-5
clone_size: -
v_call: TRBV9
d_call: -
cdr3_nt: TGTGCCAGCAGCGTAGCCCAGGGCCTGGAGACCCAGTACTTC
cdr3_aa: CASSVAQGLETQYF

j_call: TRBJ2-7
clone_size: -
v_call: TRBV5-1
d_call: -
cdr3_nt: TGCGCCAGCAGCGAGGACAGAAACCTCGAGCAGTACTTC
cdr3_aa: CASSEDRNLEQYF